The sequence of this TCR beta chain was determined in a study of identifying expanded T cells in peripheral blood. Study-wide findings and caveats: About 1.2 clones differed between technical replicates, versus about 15 and 19 over time.

Healthy donors had no documented immune events, such as infections, while sampled. Germline CDR1 is SQVTM and CDR2 is ANQGSEA. CDR3 size: 13 residues. V was shortened by 4 bases and J by 6 bases, with 13 bases between the two germline ends. Generated by immunoSEQ multiplex PCR, the TCRdb table keeps only in-frame clones and is missing some. The sample holds about 90,000 clones; about 86% are singletons and the top ten take around 6%. With respect to this clone: Its specificity is unknown.

Material for sequencing was blood. The gene calls are TRBV29-1 and TRBJ2-1; D might be TRBD1 (6 bases). The clonotype comes from a person between 18 and 75 years old in good health. The CDR3 sequence is CSVGWGRANEQFF. In DNA form, the CDR3 reads TGCAGCGTTGGTTGGGGGCGCGCCAATGAGCAGTTCTTC.